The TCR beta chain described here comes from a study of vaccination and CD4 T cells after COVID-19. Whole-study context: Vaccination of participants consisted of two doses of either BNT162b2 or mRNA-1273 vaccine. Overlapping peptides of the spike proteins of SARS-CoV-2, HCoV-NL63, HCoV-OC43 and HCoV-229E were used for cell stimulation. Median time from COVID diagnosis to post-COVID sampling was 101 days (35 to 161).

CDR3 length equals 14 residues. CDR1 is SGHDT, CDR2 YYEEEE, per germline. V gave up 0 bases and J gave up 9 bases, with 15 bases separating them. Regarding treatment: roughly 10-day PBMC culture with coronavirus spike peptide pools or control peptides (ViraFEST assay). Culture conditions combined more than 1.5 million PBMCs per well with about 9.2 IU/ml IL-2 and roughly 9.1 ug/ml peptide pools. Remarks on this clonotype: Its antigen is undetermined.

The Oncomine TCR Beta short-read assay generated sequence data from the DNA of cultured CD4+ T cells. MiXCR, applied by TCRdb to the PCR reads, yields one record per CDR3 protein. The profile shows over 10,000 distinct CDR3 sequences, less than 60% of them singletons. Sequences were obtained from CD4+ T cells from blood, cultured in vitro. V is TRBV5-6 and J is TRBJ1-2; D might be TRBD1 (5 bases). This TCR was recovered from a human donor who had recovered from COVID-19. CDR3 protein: CASSLGSPLDSYTF. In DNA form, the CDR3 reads TGTGCCAGCAGCTTGGGATCCCCCCTGGACAGCTACACCTTC. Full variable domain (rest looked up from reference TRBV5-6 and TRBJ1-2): DAGVTQSPTHLIKTRGQQVTLRCSPKSGHDTVSWYQQALGQGPQFIFQYYEEEERQRGNFPDRFSGHQFPNYSSELNVNALLLGDSALYLCASSLGSPLDSYTFGSGTRLTVV.